This T cell receptor beta chain is drawn from a study of CD4 T cells in relation to SARS-CoV-2 and coronaviruses. Repertoires were generated with immunoSEQ multiplex PCR, while TCRdb's copy carries only in-frame clones and drops some. The sample holds approximately 70,000 clones, over 90% seen once. CD4+ T cells from unexposed donors were obtained before the COVID-19 pandemic (2011-2018). The TCR originated in a human donor in good health. Sequencing was performed on naive CD4+ T cells from PBMCs. Subset denoted: naive CD4+ T cells isolated by negative enrichment.

In DNA form, the CDR3 reads TGTGCCAGCAGCTTAGTTAGCGGGAACACTGAAGCTTTCTTT. Encoded protein: CASSLVSGNTEAFF. This chain joins TRBV7-8 and TRBJ1-1, with unresolved D. CDR3 length: 14 amino acids. Germline V gene data show CDR1 as SGHVS and CDR2 as FQNEAQ. The germline V and J ends were trimmed by 1 base and 1 base, with 7 bases remaining between them.